This TCR beta chain appears in the sequencing data of a study of T cells in Graves' hyperthyroidism and ophthalmopathy. Regarding the study as a whole: The model identified upcoming ophthalmopathy a median 6.5 months ahead of onset.

This clonotype was counted ten times or more. Its antigen is still unknown. TCR beta CDR3 sequences were amplified from RNA transcripts. First-round RT-PCR of the TCR CDR3 relied on the HTBI primer set. TCRdb fed the multiplex PCR reads into MiXCR, producing one record per CDR3 protein. The repertoire holds about 720,000 distinct CDR3 sequences, with approximately 16% as singletons. Patients were aged 18 to 65, had disease duration under 2 months, and had newly diagnosed hyperthyroidism. This TCR was recovered from a man aged 18-30 years with Graves' hyperthyroidism. The sample consisted of blood.

CDR3 in amino acids: CASTLAPSTDTQYF. In DNA, the CDR3 is TGTGCCAGCACCCTAGCGCCTAGCACAGATACGCAGTATTTT. The chain joins TRBV28 to TRBJ2-3, with a weak D call TRBD2 (6 bases). From germline, CDR1 is MDHEN and CDR2 SYDVKM. CDR3 length equals 14 residues. Trimming stripped 7 bases from V and 0 bases from J, with 11 bases between.